This T cell receptor beta chain was sequenced during a study of blood T cell repertoires in COVID-19. CDR1 and CDR2 from the germline V gene are SGHRS and YFSETQ. V was pared by 4 bases and J by 2 bases, with 6 bases of the junction left unmatched. The CDR3 has 15 amino acids. The table came from immunoSEQ multiplex PCR; TCRdb's copy has only in-frame clones and leaves some out. Among 490,000 or so clones listed, 88% were seen once. Participants were placed into cohorts based on the clinical history they reported. The study counted Cohort 3 donors as recovered given two negative PCRs, clearance, or symptom resolution.

The receptor was isolated from a woman aged 55-70 years who had recovered from COVID-19. The V and J genes are TRBV5-1 and TRBJ2-1; 7 positions match TRBD1. Input material: PBMCs or T cells enriched from blood (not recorded which). In nucleotides, the CDR3 is TGCGCCAGCAGCCAATACAGGGGTACCTACAATGAGCAGTTCTTC. Amino acid sequence: CASSQYRGTYNEQFF.